The following is a T cell receptor beta chain sequence with its context. Its specificity is not known. Measured with immunoSEQ multiplex PCR; TCRdb has only the in-frame clones, and not every one. The data contain about 9,200 clones, about 72% of them singletons. Germline V gene sequence: CDR1 MNHEY, CDR2 SVGAGI. The CDR3 loop spans 14 amino acids. The V gene lost 2 bases and the J gene lost 1 base, with 8 bases spanning the gap. These data come from a study of T cell clones after liver transplantation. Study details: Subjects received no induction therapy and standard immunosuppression until randomization at 12-24 months post-transplant. Study-wide results and limits: A larger donor-reactive than third-party decline suggested partial antigen-specific deletion.

The chain couples TRBV6-5 to TRBJ1-1; D gene ambiguous. The receptor's source is a human patient who received a liver transplant. The graft donor may account for some of the T cells. Here the sequenced sample was CD8+ T cells from blood, taken at the 22-month timepoint. The CDR3 coding sequence is TGTGCCAGCAGTTACACAGAAAGGAACACTGAAGCTTTCTTT. Amino acids: CASSYTERNTEAFF.